These 14 T cell receptor beta chains were all obtained from the same sample, sequenced in a study of blood T cells in healthy people across ages. Primers used in a second PCR of roughly 6 to 11 cycles were a sample-barcoded 5' primer and a J-beta primer mix. MiXCR, applied by TCRdb to the 5' RACE reads, yields one record per CDR3 protein. The table shows 1.5 million to 2 million distinct CDR3 sequences, with 30% to 40% occurring only once. The sample consisted of blood. The receptors derive from a young woman in good health.

V and J are TRBV27 and TRBJ2-7; D might be TRBD1 (6 bases). Germline loops: CDR1 MNHEY, CDR2 SMNVEV (reference sequence). V was pared by 5 bases and J by 3 bases, with 17 bases between. This CDR3 spans 15 amino acids. CDR3 DNA: TGTGCCAGCAGTCCAAGATCCGGACAGAACTACGAGCAGTACTTC. Its protein is CASSPRSGQNYEQYF.

This clonotype showed up just a few times. V usage is TRBV27 and J usage is TRBJ2-5, with 12 nucleotides matching TRBD1. Judging by the DNA end, TRBJ2-7 fits better; the J call may be wrong. Germline CDR1 is MNHEY and CDR2 is SMNVEV (reference sequence). This CDR3 region has 15 residues. This CDR3 is CASPRPGQGAHEQYF. The CDR3 DNA sequence: TGTGCCAGCCCCAGACCGGGACAGGGGGCCCACGAGCAGTACTTC.

This clonotype was detected a few times. V and J are TRBV6-4 and TRBJ2-1; 8 nucleotides line up with TRBD1. CDR3 length: 14 amino acids. The germline gives CDR1 MRHNA, CDR2 SNTAGT. After removal of 10 bases from V and 6 bases from J, the junction contained 11 bases not matched to a gene. CDR3 DNA sequence: TGTGCCACCAGACGGGACAGGATTTCCAATGAGCAGTTCTTC. Translation: CATRRDRISNEQFF.

This clonotype was seen a few times. V usage is TRBV6-5 and J usage is TRBJ2-7, with D maybe TRBD2 (6 bases). V was clipped by 5 bases and J by 0 bases, with 14 bases between them. The V gene's germline CDR1 is MNHEY and CDR2 SVGAGI. The CDR3 totals 15 residues. The CDR3 coding sequence is TGTGCCAGCAGTCCCTCTAGCGCAAGCTCCTACGAGCAGTACTTC. Amino acids: CASSPSSASSYEQYF.

The V call is TRBV9, the J call TRBJ2-3; the match to TRBD2 covers 14 bases. The CDR3 has 19 amino acids. CDR1 is SGDLS, CDR2 YYNGEE, per germline. V lost 0 bases, J lost 0 bases, and 6 bases stayed unmatched. The CDR3 protein is CASSVGGLAGGSSTDTQYF. In DNA form, the CDR3 reads TGTGCCAGCAGCGTAGGAGGACTAGCGGGAGGATCTAGCACAGATACGCAGTATTTT.

V gene TRBV20-1 combines with J gene TRBJ2-1, with TRBD2 matching over 8 bases. The junction had 2 bases not matched to a gene; V was cut back by 4 bases and J by 0 bases. The CDR3 loop spans 14 amino acids. Germline loops: CDR1 DFQATT, CDR2 SNEGSKA (reference sequence). In DNA, the CDR3 is TGCAGTGCTATAGCGGGGTACTCCTACAATGAGCAGTTCTTC. It codes for CSAIAGYSYNEQFF.

In its sample, this clonotype was seen a few times. The chain carries TRBV5-1 and TRBJ1-6; D is undetermined. Trimming stripped 4 bases from V and 10 bases from J, with 21 bases between. The CDR3 is 16 residues long. Germline CDR1 is SGHRS and CDR2 is YFSETQ. The CDR3 is CASSLSFVRSLSPLHF. The CDR3 DNA follows: TGCGCCAGCAGCCTCTCCTTCGTCCGGTCTTTATCACCCCTCCACTTT.

This clonotype was recorded a few times. Written as DNA, the CDR3 is TGTGCCAGCAGTGAGTCTCTCCTTGGCTACACCTTC. Translated: CASSESLLGYTF. This chain links TRBV2 with TRBJ1-2; D remains unclear. CDR3 size: 12 residues. Trimming stripped 3 bases from V and 7 bases from J, with 9 bases between. The germline V gene encodes CDR1 SNHLY and CDR2 FYNNEI.

The V and J genes are TRBV12-3 or TRBV12-4 and TRBJ2-7; D not certain. The V gene lost 6 bases and the J gene lost 5 bases, with 17 bases spanning the gap. The length of the CDR3 is 14 residues. DNA for the CDR3: TGTGCCAGCAGCCAGTATCGACGGATGCACGAGCAGTACTTC. Residues: CASSQYRRMHEQYF.

The sample holds many counts of this clonotype. The V and J genes are TRBV10-3 and TRBJ2-5; D is ambiguous. The CDR3 loop spans 12 amino acids. Trimming stripped 3 bases from V and 2 bases from J, with 4 bases between. Germline V gene data show CDR1 as ENHRY and CDR2 as SYGVKD. CDR3 DNA: TGTGCCATCAGTGAACTTCAAGAGACCCAGTACTTC. Its protein is CAISELQETQYF.

V gene TRBV20-1 combines with J gene TRBJ2-1; 15 bases agree with TRBD2. Trimming at V came to 5 bases and at J to 6 bases, leaving 8 bases not matched to a gene. The CDR3 loop spans 16 amino acids. The germline V gene encodes CDR1 DFQATT and CDR2 SNEGSKA (reference sequence). CDR3 residues: CSAPGLAGGRGNEQFF. In DNA, the CDR3 is TGCAGTGCTCCGGGACTAGCGGGGGGCAGGGGCAATGAGCAGTTCTTC.

The genes are TRBV20-1 and TRBJ2-5; the D gene is possibly TRBD1 (5 bases). V was trimmed by 3 bases and J by 3 bases, leaving 26 bases between them. Germline loops: CDR1 DFQATT, CDR2 SNEGSKA (reference sequence). This CDR3 comprises 18 residues. The CDR3 DNA reads TGCAGTGCTAGTTCTACGGACAAGCCGCTTCTTCATAAAGAGACCCAGTACTTC. This gives the protein CSASSTDKPLLHKETQYF.

This clonotype was observed a handful of times. The J gene is TRBJ2-3, the V gene TRBV5-6, with 11 positions matching TRBD1. The CDR3 spans 14 residues. Germline V gives CDR1 SGHDT, CDR2 YYEEEE. V lost 4 bases and J lost 6; bases outside the gene matches: 4. The CDR3 region is CASSGTGGLDTQYF. CDR3 coding DNA: TGTGCCAGCAGCGGGACAGGGGGTCTGGATACGCAGTATTTT.

The table lists this clonotype with a few counts. The V call is TRBV5-1, the J call TRBJ2-1; D unclear. The CDR3 length is 16 residues. The V gene lost 5 bases and the J gene lost 5 bases, with 20 bases spanning the gap. Germline V gives CDR1 SGHRS, CDR2 YFSETQ. The CDR3 DNA is TGCGCCAGCAGTATGAAGACTCCTGATTTCAACAATGAGCAGTTCTTC. As protein: CASSMKTPDFNNEQFF.